These 11 T cell receptor beta chains came from one sample sequenced in a study of blood T cell repertoires in COVID-19 (dated by TCRdb to 2020 to 2021). The library was produced with the immunoSEQ multiplex PCR assay. TCRdb re-hosts the immuneACCESS table, in-frame sequences only. Its copies lack some clones; in the studies checked, an unresolved V gene accounts for under half of them, and the cause for the rest is not known. In this sample the table shows some 350,000 clones, 88% of which occur a single time. Jointly, the top ten make up over 4.5% of the sample. The sequencing input was PBMCs or T cells enriched from blood (not recorded which). The receptors here all came from a man aged 25 to 40 who had recovered from COVID-19.

The rearrangement uses TRBV12-5 and TRBJ1-1; D gene unclear. Trimming took 3 bases from V and 5 from J, leaving 10 bases between them. CDR1 and CDR2 from the germline V gene are LGHNT and FRNRAP. This CDR3 spans 13 amino acids. The CDR3 region is CASGFGVGTEAFF. CDR3 bases: TGTGCTAGTGGTTTCGGAGTTGGAACTGAAGCTTTCTTT.

The chain carries TRBV11-3 and TRBJ1-6; D gene uncertain. CDR1 and CDR2 from the germline V gene are SGHNT and YENEEA. V lost 1 base, J lost 5 bases, and 6 bases lay in between. The length of the CDR3 is 14 residues. The CDR3 nucleotides read TGTGCCAGCAGCTTAGGGGCCGATAATTCACCCCTCCACTTT. Protein: CASSLGADNSPLHF.

The rearrangement joins TRBV5-6 to TRBJ2-2, with D possibly TRBD2 on 6 matching bases. The CDR3 runs 11 residues. CDR1 and CDR2 from the germline V gene are SGHDT and YYEEEE. CDR3 loop: CVEGGTGELFF. Here the CDR3 DNA reads TGTGTGGAGGGAGGCACCGGGGAGCTGTTTTTT.

The V call is TRBV5-4, the J call TRBJ2-3; 8 bases fit TRBD2. From germline, CDR1 is SGHNT and CDR2 YYREEE (reference sequence). This CDR3 has 16 amino acids. V lost 7 bases to trimming and J lost 2 bases; unmatched junction nucleotides: 12. CDR3 in amino acids: CASARWLAGNTDTQYF. The DNA of the CDR3 is TGTGCCAGCGCCCGATGGTTAGCGGGGAACACAGATACGCAGTATTTT.

The V call is TRBV29-1, the J call TRBJ2-7; tentatively, D is TRBD1 (6 bases). The CDR3 is made up of 12 amino acids. With 5 bases removed from V and 4 bases from J, the gap between germline ends came to 12 bases. Germline CDR1 is SQVTM and CDR2 is ANQGSEA. The CDR3 loop is CSVRGGYYEQYF. DNA of the CDR3: TGCAGCGTTCGAGGGGGTTATTACGAGCAGTACTTC.

The gene calls are TRBV30 and TRBJ1-2, with D hard to call. Germline V CDR1 and CDR2: GTSNPN, SVGIG (reference sequence). The CDR3 consists of 11 residues. The CDR3 loop is CGYLGAYGYTF. CDR3 in DNA: TGTGGATACCTCGGTGCCTATGGCTACACCTTC.

The rearrangement joins TRBV15 to TRBJ1-2, with a weak D call TRBD1 (6 bases). V shed 0 bases and J shed 7 bases, with 9 bases lying between them. This CDR3 region has 13 residues. Germline CDR1 and CDR2: LNHNV and YYDKDF (reference sequence). Here the CDR3 reads CATSREQGSGYTF. The CDR3, as DNA: TGTGCCACCAGCAGAGAACAGGGCTCTGGCTACACCTTC.

The chain employs TRBV10-2 and TRBJ2-7, with 8 nucleotides matching TRBD1. Looked up from germline, CDR1 is WSHSY and CDR2 is SAAADI. J gave up 3 bases and V 8 bases, and 12 bases lay outside the gene matches. The CDR3 loop spans 15 amino acids. The CDR3 sequence is CASRETGVALYEQYF. The DNA for the CDR3 is TGCGCCAGCCGCGAGACAGGGGTGGCTCTCTACGAGCAGTACTTC.

The chain couples TRBV11-3 to TRBJ1-3; TRBD1 might be the D (5 bases). The CDR3 totals 16 residues. The germline gives CDR1 SGHNT, CDR2 YENEEA. V lost 4 bases and J 2 bases, leaving 15 bases between the germline ends. CDR3 nucleotides: TGTGCCAGCAGCTGGAGGGAGGGGATAACTGGAAACACCATATATTTT. Translation gives CASSWREGITGNTIYF.

The rearrangement joins TRBV4-1 to TRBJ2-7, with D possibly matching TRBD2 (5 bases). The CDR3 runs to 14 residues. The V gene's germline CDR1 is MGHRA and CDR2 YSYEKL. V lost 2 bases and J 3 bases, leaving 11 bases between the germline ends. The CDR3 protein is CASSQTGSLYEQYF. CDR3 DNA sequence: TGCGCCAGCAGCCAAACGGGATCACTCTACGAGCAGTACTTC.

This clone came up many times. The chain joins TRBV7-9 to TRBJ1-5, with 9 bases that match TRBD1. The CDR3 has 15 amino acids. Looked up from germline, CDR1 is SEHNR and CDR2 is FQNEAQ (reference sequence). J gave up 6 bases and V 5 bases, and 8 bases lay outside the gene matches. The CDR3 region is CASSGAGTGLQPQHF. CDR3 bases: TGTGCCAGCAGCGGCGCGGGGACAGGGCTTCAGCCCCAGCATTTT.